The entry below describes one TCR beta chain. Its antigen remains unknown. Only patients with CD8+CD57+ cell expansion on flow cytometry were chosen for sequencing. The sample belongs to a study of CD8+CD57+ T cells in acquired aplastic anemia. Points from the study as a whole: Nearly 30 CD8+ CDR3 sequences were shared between patients and controls. Any difference that existed in CD8+ Simpson's diversity between patients and controls was not significant.

This CDR3 region has 14 residues. Germline CDR1 is SGHVS and CDR2 is FQNEAQ. The V end lost 3 bases, the J end lost 19 bases, and 22 bases lay between the germline ends. The template used for profiling TCR beta VDJ and CDR3 was genomic DNA. TCRdb ran MiXCR on the reads and lists one entry per CDR3 protein. The sample yields fewer than 300,000 distinct CDR3 sequences, 65% to 90% seen once. Material for sequencing was sorted CD4+, CD8+, or CD8+CD57+ T cells (not recorded which) from PBMCs. This clonotype was sampled from a human donor with aplastic anemia. The chain uses TRBV7-8 and TRBJ1-6, with D hard to call. The CDR3 DNA follows: TGTGCCAGCAGCTTGAGTTCCTACGCGGCCTACCTGCACTTT. Residues: CASSLSSYAAYLHF.